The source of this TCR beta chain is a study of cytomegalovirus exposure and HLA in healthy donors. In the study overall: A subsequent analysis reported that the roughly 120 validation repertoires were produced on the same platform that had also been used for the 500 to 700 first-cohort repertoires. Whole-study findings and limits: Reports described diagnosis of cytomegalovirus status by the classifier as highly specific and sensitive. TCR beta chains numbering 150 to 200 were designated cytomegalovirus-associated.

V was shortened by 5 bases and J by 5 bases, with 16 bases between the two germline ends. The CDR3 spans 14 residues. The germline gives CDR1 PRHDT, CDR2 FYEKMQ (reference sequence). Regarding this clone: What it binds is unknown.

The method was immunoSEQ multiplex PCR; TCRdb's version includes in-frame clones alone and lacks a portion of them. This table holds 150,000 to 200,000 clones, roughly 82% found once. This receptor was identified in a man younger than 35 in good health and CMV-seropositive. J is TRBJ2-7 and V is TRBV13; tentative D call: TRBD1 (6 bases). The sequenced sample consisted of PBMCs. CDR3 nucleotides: TGTGCCAGCAGCCTAAGACAGGTACAGAACGAGCAGTACTTC. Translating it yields CASSLRQVQNEQYF.